This paragraph covers one TCR beta chain sequence. 60 Vbeta and 13 Jbeta primers were used in PCR. Sequenced by immunoSEQ multiplex PCR; TCRdb stores in-frame clones only, minus some. This sample carries 120,000 or so clones, around three quarters of them seen once, and the ten largest clones take roughly 3.5%. Per germline, CDR1 SGHNT and CDR2 YENEEA. There are 16 residues in the CDR3. Trimming at V came to 4 bases and at J to 2 bases, leaving 6 bases not matched to a gene. This sample is drawn from a study of cytomegalovirus exposure and HLA in healthy donors. Nominally healthy donors provided the samples, though records likely missed some immune exposures.

The chain combines TRBV11-3 with TRBJ2-3; TRBD1 matches 10 bases. Sequenced: PBMCs. This receptor was obtained from a woman aged 50 to 60 in good health and CMV-seronegative. The CDR3 spells CASSWDRGGDTDTQYF. The CDR3 nucleotides are TGTGCCAGCAGCTGGGACAGGGGTGGGGACACAGATACGCAGTATTTT.